Presented here are 28 T cell receptor beta chains from one specimen sequenced in a study of blood T cell repertoires in COVID-19. Produced via immunoSEQ multiplex PCR; TCRdb's table is partial and in-frame only. The sample lists around 200,000 clones, under 90% occurring once. Material: peripheral blood. The receptors shown here come from a human donor in a cohort sampled during active COVID-19.

This clone appeared a few times. The rearrangement joins TRBV23-1 to TRBJ2-5; D perhaps matches TRBD2 (6 bases). TRBV23-1 is labeled an ORF, and its function is uncertain. The V and J ends lost 4 bases and 0 bases respectively, with 12 bases between them. The CDR3 is 15 residues long. CDR3 sequence reads: CASSRNRGYQETQYF. The CDR3 nucleotides are TGCGCCAGCAGTCGAAACCGGGGGTACCAAGAGACCCAGTACTTC.

The chain joins TRBV10-3 to TRBJ1-1; TRBD1 might be the D (6 bases). Germline CDR1 ENHRY, CDR2 SYGVKD. The CDR3 totals 14 residues. V was pared by 1 base and J by 4 bases, with 10 bases between. CDR3 coding DNA: TGTGCCATCAGTGAGTTCAGGGGCGGCACTGAAGCTTTCTTT. Amino acids: CAISEFRGGTEAFF.

The chain joins TRBV6-6 to TRBJ2-3; 8 nucleotides align to TRBD2. Per the germline V gene, CDR1 is MNHNY and CDR2 is SVGAGI (reference sequence). J was trimmed by 4 bases and V by 5 bases; bases with no gene match: 5. CDR3 length equals 14 residues. CDR3 sequence: CASSLSGDADTQYF. The CDR3, as DNA: TGTGCCAGCAGTCTTAGCGGGGACGCAGATACGCAGTATTTT.

The chain couples TRBV7-8 to TRBJ2-7, with 15 nucleotides matching TRBD2. This CDR3 comprises 16 residues. J lost 5 bases, V lost 4 bases, and 6 bases had no gene match. Germline-derived CDR1 and CDR2 are SGHVS and FQNEAQ. CDR3 sequence: CASSSGLAGGGHEQYF. Here the CDR3 DNA reads TGTGCCAGCAGCTCGGGACTAGCGGGGGGAGGCCACGAGCAGTACTTC. The whole variable domain, filled in from reference TRBV7-8 and TRBJ2-7, reads GAGVSQSPRYKVAKRGQDVALRCDPISGHVSLFWYQQALGQGPEFLTYFQNEAQLDKSGLPSDRFFAERPEGSVSTLKIQRTQQEDSAVYLCASSSGLAGGGHEQYFGPGTRLTVT.

Only one count was recorded for this clone. This chain connects TRBV2 to TRBJ1-1; 7 nucleotides line up with TRBD1. Germline values: CDR1 SNHLY, CDR2 FYNNEI. The ends lost 2 bases at V and 0 bases at J; junction bases unmatched: 0. The CDR3 totals 14 residues. CDR3 sequence reads: CASSEQGVNTEAFF. The CDR3 DNA is TGTGCCAGCAGTGAACAGGGGGTGAACACTGAAGCTTTCTTT.

The chain combines TRBV7-9 with TRBJ1-3, with D maybe TRBD1 (5 bases). The CDR3 has 17 amino acids. V was cut by 0 bases and J by 0 bases, with 12 bases left in between. Germline-derived CDR1 and CDR2 are SEHNR and FQNEAQ (reference sequence). This CDR3 is CASSLADSGDSGNTIYF. DNA for the CDR3: TGTGCCAGCAGCTTAGCTGACAGCGGGGACTCTGGAAACACCATATATTTT.

There are a few counts of this clone. The chain employs TRBV5-6 and TRBJ1-2; 8 nucleotides align to TRBD1. This CDR3 has 17 amino acids. V gave up 0 bases and J gave up 6 bases; unmatched junction bases: 13. Germline CDR1 SGHDT, CDR2 YYEEEE. The CDR3 DNA follows: TGTGCCAGCAGCTTGGTATTGGCGTGGGGACAGGTGGATGGCTACACCTTC. It encodes CASSLVLAWGQVDGYTF.

A few counts support this clone. At the DNA level, this CDR3 is encoded by other sequences in the same sample as well. The chain joins TRBV5-1 to TRBJ1-2; no clear D gene. This CDR3 region has 12 residues. Between the trimmed V and J ends, which lost 5 bases and 1 base, there was a span of 6 bases. CDR1 and CDR2 from the germline V gene are SGHRS and YFSETQ. The CDR3 bases are TGCGCCAGCAGACAAGATAACTATGGCTACACCTTC. Its protein product is CASRQDNYGYTF.

This clone has just a few counts. J is TRBJ2-7 and V is TRBV27; D is perhaps TRBD1 (6 bases). The CDR3 is 14 amino acids. With 0 bases removed from V and 6 bases from J, the gap between germline ends came to 12 bases. CDR1 and CDR2 (germline): MNHEY, SMNVEV (reference sequence). CDR3 loop: CASSLSRTGSEQYF. The CDR3, as DNA: TGTGCCAGCAGTTTATCTCGAACAGGGTCCGAGCAGTACTTC.

The chain couples TRBV19 to TRBJ1-3; maybe TRBD1 (5 bases). V was trimmed by 7 bases and J by 0 bases, leaving 13 bases between them. CDR3 length equals 15 residues. From germline, CDR1 is LNHDA and CDR2 SQIVND (reference sequence). CDR3 residues: CASTSWGRSGNTIYF. Written as DNA, the CDR3 is TGTGCCAGTACCTCGTGGGGCCGCTCTGGAAACACCATATATTTT.

This clone was counted a few times. The chain combines TRBV5-6 with TRBJ1-5, with 10 bases lining up with TRBD1. With 4 bases clipped from V and 5 bases from J, the junction kept 6 bases outside the gene matches. Germline assignment: CDR1 SGHDT and CDR2 YYEEEE. The CDR3 has 15 amino acids. DNA of the CDR3: TGTGCCAGCAGCCGAGGGACAGGGGAAGATCAGCCCCAGCATTTT. Its protein product is CASSRGTGEDQPQHF. Complete variable domain (other parts from reference TRBV5-6 and TRBJ1-5): DAGVTQSPTHLIKTRGQQVTLRCSPKSGHDTVSWYQQALGQGPQFIFQYYEEEERQRGNFPDRFSGHQFPNYSSELNVNALLLGDSALYLCASSRGTGEDQPQHFGDGTRLSIL.

The V and J genes are TRBV5-1 and TRBJ1-6; no clear D gene. This CDR3 is 16 amino acids long. Germline-derived CDR1 and CDR2 are SGHRS and YFSETQ. V gave up 0 bases and J gave up 9 bases, with 16 bases separating them. CDR3 in amino acids: CASSLEGSLGISPLHF. The CDR3 DNA reads as TGCGCCAGCAGCTTGGAAGGGTCCCTCGGGATTTCACCCCTCCACTTT.

The rearrangement uses TRBV6-5 and TRBJ2-7; TRBD2 matches 8 bases. The CDR3 runs to 14 residues. V lost 9 bases, J lost 3 bases, and 10 bases stayed unmatched. The germline V gene encodes CDR1 MNHEY and CDR2 SVGAGI. The CDR3 coding sequence is TGTGCCAGTCATCCGGGACTAGATAACTACGAGCAGTACTTC. Translation gives CASHPGLDNYEQYF.

This clone appeared a few times. The chain recombines TRBV11-2 with TRBJ1-2, with D perhaps TRBD1 (5 bases). V shed 2 bases and J shed 6 bases, with 10 bases lying between them. Germline values: CDR1 SGHAT, CDR2 FQNNGV. The CDR3 runs 13 residues. The CDR3 DNA is TGTGCCAGCAGCTTATCGGGGGTTCATGGCTACACCTTC. It specifies CASSLSGVHGYTF.

The table lists this clone with a count of one. This chain links TRBV30 with TRBJ1-1; D might be TRBD1 (5 bases). Germline-derived CDR1 and CDR2 are GTSNPN and SVGIG (reference sequence). V lost 5 bases to trimming and J lost 2 bases, with 12 bases between them. This CDR3 comprises 13 residues. DNA of the CDR3: TGTGCCTGGGCTCGACAGCCTAACACTGAAGCTTTCTTT. This sequence encodes CAWARQPNTEAFF.

J is TRBJ2-5 and V is TRBV3-1 (or the pseudogene TRBV3-2); D unclear. V shed 0 bases and J shed 5 bases, with 7 bases lying between them. The germline V gene encodes CDR1 LGHDT and CDR2 YNNKEL (reference sequence). CDR3 length: 13 amino acids. In DNA form, the CDR3 reads TGTGCCAGCAGCCAAGATCTATCGGAGACCCAGTACTTC. Protein product: CASSQDLSETQYF.

The CDR3 is CATRGEETGELFF. The CDR3, as DNA: TGTGCCACTCGAGGGGAGGAGACCGGGGAGCTGTTTTTT. This sequence joins TRBV24-1 and TRBJ2-2; D perhaps matches TRBD2 (6 bases). With 10 bases removed from V and 5 bases from J, the gap between germline ends came to 13 bases. CDR3 length equals 13 residues. CDR1 is KGHDR, CDR2 SFDVKD, per germline.

The CDR3 nucleotides are TGCAGCGCGGGAAAGCGGGACTATGGCTACACCTTC. Encoded protein: CSAGKRDYGYTF. The V and J genes are TRBV29-1 and TRBJ1-2; D is ambiguous. In germline, CDR1 is SQVTM, CDR2 ANQGSEA. V was clipped by 7 bases and J by 3 bases, with 12 bases between them. This CDR3 is 12 amino acids long.

The chain joins TRBV19 to TRBJ2-7, with D perhaps TRBD1 (6 bases). The CDR3 loop spans 14 amino acids. The ends were cut back, 5 bases at V and 4 bases at J, with 15 bases in the middle. CDR1 is LNHDA and CDR2 is SQIVND in the germline V gene (reference sequence). CDR3 sequence: CASSPGTLSYEQYF. For the CDR3, the DNA is TGTGCCAGTAGTCCCGGGACACTTAGTTACGAGCAGTACTTC.

The chain carries TRBV6-6 and TRBJ2-7; maybe TRBD1 (6 bases). V was trimmed by 6 bases and J by 0 bases, leaving 15 bases between them. Germline V gene lookup returns CDR1 MNHNY and CDR2 SVGAGI (reference sequence). The CDR3 sequence is 15 residues long. The CDR3 spells CASSQQGRSSYEQYF. DNA of the CDR3: TGTGCCAGCAGCCAACAGGGCAGGAGCTCCTACGAGCAGTACTTC.

Here the CDR3 reads CAWSAGLLGYGYTF. For the CDR3, the DNA is TGTGCCTGGAGTGCTGGACTGCTCGGCTATGGCTACACCTTC. The chain is built from TRBV30 and TRBJ1-2; no firm D call. With 1 base removed from V and 4 bases from J, the gap between germline ends came to 13 bases. The CDR3 is 14 residues long. Germline-derived CDR1 and CDR2 are GTSNPN and SVGIG (reference sequence).

The chain joins TRBV5-1 to TRBJ1-1, with 7 bases fitting TRBD1. This CDR3 has 14 amino acids. Unmatched junction bases numbered 4, after V lost 2 bases and J lost 3 bases. Germline-derived CDR1 and CDR2 are SGHRS and YFSETQ. CDR3 sequence reads: CASSFGTDYTEAFF. The CDR3 DNA follows: TGCGCCAGCAGCTTTGGGACAGACTACACTGAAGCTTTCTTT. Drawing the rest from reference TRBV5-1 and TRBJ1-1, the complete variable domain is KAGVTQTPRYLIKTRGQQVTLSCSPISGHRSVSWYQQTPGQGLQFLFEYFSETQRNKGNFPGRFSGRQFSNSRSEMNVSTLELGDSALYLCASSFGTDYTEAFFGQGTRLTVV.

The CDR3 sequence is CASGSLQVSGNTIYF. The CDR3 DNA follows: TGTGCTAGTGGTTCCCTCCAGGTCTCTGGAAACACCATATATTTT. This rearrangement joins TRBV12-5 to TRBJ1-3; D is unclear. The CDR3 runs 15 residues. CDR1 is LGHNT and CDR2 is FRNRAP in the germline V gene. The V end was cut by 4 bases, the J end by 0 bases, with 10 bases between.

This clone was recorded a few times. The J gene is TRBJ2-7, the V gene TRBV5-1; TRBD1 matches at 8 bases. Germline CDR1 SGHRS, CDR2 YFSETQ. The length of the CDR3 is 14 residues. Trimming at V came to 3 bases and at J to 2 bases, leaving 4 bases not matched to a gene. CDR3 in DNA: TGCGCCAGCAGCTCCACAGGGGGGACCTACGAGCAGTACTTC. Its protein is CASSSTGGTYEQYF.

This clone has only a few counts. The chain carries TRBV5-1 and TRBJ2-7; TRBD2 might be the D (5 bases). Trimming took off 4 bases at V and 2 bases at J, with 10 bases between the two ends. Germline CDR1 SGHRS, CDR2 YFSETQ. This CDR3 spans 13 amino acids. This CDR3 reads CASSRGQTYEQYF. The CDR3 DNA sequence: TGCGCCAGCAGCAGAGGGCAGACCTACGAGCAGTACTTC.

This CDR3 reads CASSPPGVGNTIYF. CDR3 coding DNA: TGTGCCAGCAGCCCTCCGGGGGTAGGAAACACCATATATTTT. This chain joins TRBV9 and TRBJ1-3; TRBD1 might be the D (5 bases). Trimming took 4 bases from V and 4 from J, leaving 12 bases between them. This CDR3 region has 14 residues. Germline assignment: CDR1 SGDLS and CDR2 YYNGEE. The full variable domain, in which reference TRBV9 and TRBJ1-3 provide the parts outside the CDR3, is DSGVTQTPKHLITATGQRVTLRCSPRSGDLSVYWYQQSLDQGLQFLIQYYNGEERAKGNILERFSAQQFPDLHSELNLSSLELGDSALYFCASSPPGVGNTIYFGEGSWLTVV.

V gene TRBV30 combines with J gene TRBJ2-1; 11 bases line up with TRBD1. V shed 8 bases and J 6 bases; nucleotides not matched to a gene: 12. CDR1 and CDR2 (germline): GTSNPN, SVGIG (reference sequence). The CDR3 is 15 residues long. The CDR3 sequence: CAGRAGTGGSNEQFF. DNA for the CDR3: TGTGCCGGAAGAGCCGGGACAGGGGGGTCCAATGAGCAGTTCTTC.

This sequence joins TRBV27 and TRBJ2-7; no clear D gene. The CDR3 loop spans 14 amino acids. Trimming removed 2 bases at V and 0 bases at J, with 8 bases between. The germline gives CDR1 MNHEY, CDR2 SMNVEV (reference sequence). CDR3 residues: CASSLTYGSYEQYF. CDR3 DNA sequence: TGTGCCAGCAGTTTAACTTACGGCTCCTACGAGCAGTACTTC.